This T cell receptor beta chain was identified during a study of control samples from healthy donors and cancer patients. Profiled with immunoSEQ multiplex PCR; TCRdb holds only in-frame clones, not every one. The sample has around 180,000 clones, roughly 88% seen once; the top ten hold about 5.3%. The CDR3 is 11 residues long. Trimming pared 0 bases from V and 13 bases from J, leaving 9 bases between. Per germline, CDR1 MRHNA and CDR2 SNTAGT. This chain uses TRBV6-4 with TRBJ1-2, with no clear D. Sequenced sample: blood. This clonotype originated in a woman aged 25-40 years in good health. CDR3 DNA sequence: TGTGCCAGCAGTGACTCTCTTGGACCCACCTTC. Its translation is CASSDSLGPTF.